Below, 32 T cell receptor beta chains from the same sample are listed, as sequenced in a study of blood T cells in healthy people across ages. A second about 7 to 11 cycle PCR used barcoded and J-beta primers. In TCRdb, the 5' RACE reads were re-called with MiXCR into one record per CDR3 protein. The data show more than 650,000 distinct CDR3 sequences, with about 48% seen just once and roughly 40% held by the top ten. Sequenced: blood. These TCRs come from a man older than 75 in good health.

CDR3 in amino acids: CASRPPGASTQYF. CDR3 in DNA: TGTGCCAGCAGGCCCCCCGGCGCGTCGACCCAGTACTTC. V usage is TRBV28 and J usage is TRBJ2-7, with D unresolved. The J call is doubtful: the DNA matches TRBJ2-5 better. The CDR3 covers 13 residues. CDR1 is MDHEN, CDR2 SYDVKM, per germline.

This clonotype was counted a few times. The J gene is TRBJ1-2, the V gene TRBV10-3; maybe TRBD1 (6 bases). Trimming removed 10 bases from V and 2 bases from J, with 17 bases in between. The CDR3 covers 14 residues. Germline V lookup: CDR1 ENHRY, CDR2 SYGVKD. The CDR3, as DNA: TGTGCCAGCTTCCGGGACATGGGCAACTATGGCTACACCTTC. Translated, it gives CASFRDMGNYGYTF.

Here the CDR3 DNA reads TGTGCCAGCAGGCGGACAGGGTTTAGGTACGAGCAGTACTTC. It specifies CASRRTGFRYEQYF. The chain joins TRBV28 to TRBJ2-7; 8 bases map to TRBD1. After removal of 6 bases from V and 4 bases from J, the junction contained 8 bases not matched to a gene. CDR3 length: 14 residues. Germline V gives CDR1 MDHEN, CDR2 SYDVKM. The entire variable domain, with the rest obtained from reference TRBV28 and TRBJ2-7, is as follows: DVKVTQSSRYLVKRTGEKVFLECVQDMDHENMFWYRQDPGLGLRLIYFSYDVKMKEKGDIPEGYSVSREKKERFSLILESASTNQTSMYLCASRRTGFRYEQYFGPGTRLTVT.

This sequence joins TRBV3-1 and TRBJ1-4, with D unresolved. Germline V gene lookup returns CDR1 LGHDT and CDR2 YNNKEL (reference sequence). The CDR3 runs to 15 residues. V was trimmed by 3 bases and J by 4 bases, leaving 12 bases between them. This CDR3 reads CASSHKRANNEKLFF. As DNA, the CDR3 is TGTGCCAGCAGCCATAAGAGGGCCAATAATGAAAAACTGTTTTTT.

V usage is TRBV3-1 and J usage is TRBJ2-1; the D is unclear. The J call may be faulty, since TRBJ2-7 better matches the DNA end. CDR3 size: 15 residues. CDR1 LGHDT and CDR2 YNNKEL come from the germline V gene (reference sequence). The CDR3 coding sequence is TGTGCCAGCAGCCACACGGTGAGCTCCTACAATGAGCAGTACTTC. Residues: CASSHTVSSYNEQYF.

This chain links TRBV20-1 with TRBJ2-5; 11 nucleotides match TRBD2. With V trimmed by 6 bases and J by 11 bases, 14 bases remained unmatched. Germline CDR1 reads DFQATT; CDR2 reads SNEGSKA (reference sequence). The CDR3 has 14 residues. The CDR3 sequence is CSASSGTSGYKQYF. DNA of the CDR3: TGCAGTGCCAGCTCCGGGACTAGCGGCTACAAGCAGTACTTC.

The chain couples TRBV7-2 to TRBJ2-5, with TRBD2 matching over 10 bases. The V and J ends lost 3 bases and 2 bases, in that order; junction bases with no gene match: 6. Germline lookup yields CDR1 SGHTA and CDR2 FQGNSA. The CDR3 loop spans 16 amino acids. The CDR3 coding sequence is TGTGCCAGCAGCTTGTGGACTAGCGGAGGACAAGAGACCCAGTACTTC. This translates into CASSLWTSGGQETQYF.

The CDR3: CASSPWTRLYEQYF. CDR3 bases: TGTGCCAGCAGCCCGTGGACAAGGCTCTACGAGCAGTACTTC. The rearrangement joins TRBV11-2 to TRBJ2-7, with D maybe TRBD1 (5 bases). The V end lost 5 bases, the J end lost 3 bases, and 14 bases lay between the germline ends. The CDR3 is made up of 14 amino acids. Per the germline V gene, CDR1 is SGHAT and CDR2 is FQNNGV.

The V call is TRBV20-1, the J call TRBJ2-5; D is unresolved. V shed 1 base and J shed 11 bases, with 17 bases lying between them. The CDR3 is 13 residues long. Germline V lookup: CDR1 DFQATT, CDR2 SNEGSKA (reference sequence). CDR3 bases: TGCAGTGCTAGAGGGCAGTTTTACAATGAGCAGTACTTC. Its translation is CSARGQFYNEQYF.

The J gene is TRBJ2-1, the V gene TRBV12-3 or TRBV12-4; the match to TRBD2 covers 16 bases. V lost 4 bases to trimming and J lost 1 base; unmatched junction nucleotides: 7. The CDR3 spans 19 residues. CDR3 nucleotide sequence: TGTGCCAGCAGTTCGATAGGGACTAGCGGGAGGGGGTCCTACAATGAGCAGTTCTTC. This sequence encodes CASSSIGTSGRGSYNEQFF.

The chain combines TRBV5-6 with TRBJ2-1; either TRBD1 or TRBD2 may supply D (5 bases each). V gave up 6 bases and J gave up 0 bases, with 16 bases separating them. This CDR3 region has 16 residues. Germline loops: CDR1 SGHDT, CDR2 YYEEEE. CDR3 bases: TGTGCCAGCACCTCCGGGACGGGGAGCTCCTACAATGAGCAGTTCTTC. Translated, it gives CASTSGTGSSYNEQFF.

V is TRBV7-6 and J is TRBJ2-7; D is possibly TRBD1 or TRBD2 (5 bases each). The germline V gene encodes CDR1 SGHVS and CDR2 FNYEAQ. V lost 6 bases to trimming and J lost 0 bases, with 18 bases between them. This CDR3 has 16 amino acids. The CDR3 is CASSYRPGTASYEQYF. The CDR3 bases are TGTGCCAGCAGTTACCGACCCGGGACGGCCTCCTACGAGCAGTACTTC. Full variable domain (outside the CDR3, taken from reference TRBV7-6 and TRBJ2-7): GAGVSQSPRYKVTKRGQDVALRCDPISGHVSLYWYRQALGQGPEFLTYFNYEAQQDKSGLPNDRFSAERPEGSISTLTIQRTEQRDSAMYRCASSYRPGTASYEQYFGPGTRLTVT.

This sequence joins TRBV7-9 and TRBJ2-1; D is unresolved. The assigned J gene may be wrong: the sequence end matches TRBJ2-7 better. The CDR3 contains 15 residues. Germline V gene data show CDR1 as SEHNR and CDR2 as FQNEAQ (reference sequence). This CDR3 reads CASSLDRSSYNEQYF. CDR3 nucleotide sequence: TGTGCCAGCAGCTTAGATAGGAGCTCCTACAATGAGCAGTACTTC.

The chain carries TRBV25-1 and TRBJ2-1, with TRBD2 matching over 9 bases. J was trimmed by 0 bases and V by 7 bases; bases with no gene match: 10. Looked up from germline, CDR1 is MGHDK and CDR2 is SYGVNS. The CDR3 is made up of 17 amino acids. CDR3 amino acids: CASTDRSGRSSYNEQFF. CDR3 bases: TGTGCCAGCACCGATCGAAGCGGGAGGTCCTCCTACAATGAGCAGTTCTTC. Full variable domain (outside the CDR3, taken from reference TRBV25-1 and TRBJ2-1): EADIYQTPRYLVIGTGKKITLECSQTMGHDKMYWYQQDPGMELHLIHYSYGVNSTEKGDLSSESTVSRIRTEHFPLTLESARPSHTSQYLCASTDRSGRSSYNEQFFGPGTRLTVL.

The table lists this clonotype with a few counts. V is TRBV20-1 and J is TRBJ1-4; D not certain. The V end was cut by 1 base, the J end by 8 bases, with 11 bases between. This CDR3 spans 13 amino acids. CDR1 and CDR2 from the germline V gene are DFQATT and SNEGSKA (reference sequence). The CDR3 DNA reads TGCAGTGCTAGAGGAAAGCCACGAGAAAAACTGTTTTTT. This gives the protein CSARGKPREKLFF.

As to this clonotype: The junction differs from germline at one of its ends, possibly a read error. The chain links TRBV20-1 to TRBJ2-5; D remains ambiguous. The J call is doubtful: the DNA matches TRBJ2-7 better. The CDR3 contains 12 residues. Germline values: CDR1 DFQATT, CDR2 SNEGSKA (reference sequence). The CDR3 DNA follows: TGCAGTGCAAGAGGTCCGGGTAGCGAGCAGTACTTC. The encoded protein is CSARGPGSEQYF.

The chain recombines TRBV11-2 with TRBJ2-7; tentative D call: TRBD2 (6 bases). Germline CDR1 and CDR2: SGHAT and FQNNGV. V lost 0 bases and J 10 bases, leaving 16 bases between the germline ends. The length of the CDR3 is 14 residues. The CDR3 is CASSLDPGTPFQYF. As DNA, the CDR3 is TGTGCCAGCAGCTTAGATCCAGGGACTCCCTTTCAGTACTTC.

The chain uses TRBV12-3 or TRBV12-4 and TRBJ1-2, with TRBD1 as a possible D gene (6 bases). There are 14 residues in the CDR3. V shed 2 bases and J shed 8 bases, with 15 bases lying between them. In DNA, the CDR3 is TGTGCCAGCAGTTTATTACGGGGGGCGGGAGGCTACACCTTC. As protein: CASSLLRGAGGYTF.

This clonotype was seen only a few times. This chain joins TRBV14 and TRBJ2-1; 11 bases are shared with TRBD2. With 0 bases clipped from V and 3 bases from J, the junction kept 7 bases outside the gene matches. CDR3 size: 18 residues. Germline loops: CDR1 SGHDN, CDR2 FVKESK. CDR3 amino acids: CASSQELAGGVIYNEQFF. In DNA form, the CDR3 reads TGTGCCAGCAGCCAAGAGCTAGCGGGAGGCGTAATCTACAATGAGCAGTTCTTC.

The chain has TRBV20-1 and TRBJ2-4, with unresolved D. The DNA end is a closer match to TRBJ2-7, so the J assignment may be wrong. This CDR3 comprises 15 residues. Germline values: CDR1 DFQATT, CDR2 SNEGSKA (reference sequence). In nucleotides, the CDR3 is TGCAGTGCTAGAGATCATGGCACTAAACCCTACGAGCAGTACTTC. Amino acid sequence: CSARDHGTKPYEQYF.

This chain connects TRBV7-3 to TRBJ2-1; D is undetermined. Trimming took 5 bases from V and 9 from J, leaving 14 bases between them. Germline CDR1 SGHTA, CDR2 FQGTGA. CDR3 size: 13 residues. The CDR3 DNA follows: TGTGCCAGCAGCCCGCAGCGTTCGGCTGAGCAGTTCTTC. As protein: CASSPQRSAEQFF.

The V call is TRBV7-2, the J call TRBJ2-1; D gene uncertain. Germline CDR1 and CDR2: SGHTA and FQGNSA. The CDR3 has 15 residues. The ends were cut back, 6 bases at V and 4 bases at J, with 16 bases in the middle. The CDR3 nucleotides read TGTGCCAGCAGATTGGACCGACGGAGTTACAATGAGCAGTTCTTC. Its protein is CASRLDRRSYNEQFF.

CDR3 sequence: CSARIGYEQYF. CDR3 DNA sequence: TGCAGTGCTAGAATTGGCTACGAGCAGTACTTC. The chain joins TRBV20-1 to TRBJ2-7; D ambiguous. Germline V gene data show CDR1 as DFQATT and CDR2 as SNEGSKA (reference sequence). CDR3 length: 11 residues. The ends were cut back, 2 bases at V and 3 bases at J, with 5 bases in the middle.

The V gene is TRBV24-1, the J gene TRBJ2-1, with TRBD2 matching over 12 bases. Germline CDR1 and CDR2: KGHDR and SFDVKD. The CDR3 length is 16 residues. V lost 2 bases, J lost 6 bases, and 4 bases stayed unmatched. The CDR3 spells CATSDWTSGNGNEQFF. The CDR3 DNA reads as TGTGCCACCAGTGATTGGACTAGCGGGAACGGCAATGAGCAGTTCTTC.

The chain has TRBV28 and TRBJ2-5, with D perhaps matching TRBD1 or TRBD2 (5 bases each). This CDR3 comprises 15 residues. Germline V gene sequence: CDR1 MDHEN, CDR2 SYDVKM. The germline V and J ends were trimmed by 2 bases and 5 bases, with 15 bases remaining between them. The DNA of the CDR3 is TGTGCCAGCAGTTTAGCGGTGGGACCGGCGGAGACCCAGTACTTC. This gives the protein CASSLAVGPAETQYF.

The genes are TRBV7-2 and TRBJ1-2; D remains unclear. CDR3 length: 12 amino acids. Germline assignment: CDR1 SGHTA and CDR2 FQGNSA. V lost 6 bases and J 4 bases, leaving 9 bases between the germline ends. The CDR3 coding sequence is TGTGCCAGCAGTCACGGCCCCTATGGCTACACCTTC. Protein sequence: CASSHGPYGYTF.

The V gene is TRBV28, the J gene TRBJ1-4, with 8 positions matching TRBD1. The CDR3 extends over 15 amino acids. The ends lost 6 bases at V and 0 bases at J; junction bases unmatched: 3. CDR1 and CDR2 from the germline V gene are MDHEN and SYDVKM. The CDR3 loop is CASSQQGATNEKLFF. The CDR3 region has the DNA TGTGCCAGCAGCCAACAGGGGGCAACTAATGAAAAACTGTTTTTT. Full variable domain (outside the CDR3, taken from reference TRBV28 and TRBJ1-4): DVKVTQSSRYLVKRTGEKVFLECVQDMDHENMFWYRQDPGLGLRLIYFSYDVKMKEKGDIPEGYSVSREKKERFSLILESASTNQTSMYLCASSQQGATNEKLFFGSGTQLSVL.

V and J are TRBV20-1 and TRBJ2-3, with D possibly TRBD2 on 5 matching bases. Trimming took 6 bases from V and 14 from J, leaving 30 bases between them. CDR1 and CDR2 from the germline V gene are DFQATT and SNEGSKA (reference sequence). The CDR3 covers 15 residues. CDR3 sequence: CSAPRPMSGHRYAYF. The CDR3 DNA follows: TGCAGTGCACCCCGCCCGATGAGCGGCCACAGATACGCGTATTTT.

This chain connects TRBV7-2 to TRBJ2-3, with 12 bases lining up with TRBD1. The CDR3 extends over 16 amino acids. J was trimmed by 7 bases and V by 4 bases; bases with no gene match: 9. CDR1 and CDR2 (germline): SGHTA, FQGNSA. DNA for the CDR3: TGTGCCAGCAGCTCAACCCGGGACAGGGGGCTTAATACGCAGTATTTT. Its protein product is CASSSTRDRGLNTQYF.

Here the CDR3 DNA reads TGTGCCAGCAGCCGCCAAACCTCGACGGGCTATGGCTACACCTTC. Residues: CASSRQTSTGYGYTF. The genes are TRBV7-2 and TRBJ1-2; D remains ambiguous. Germline V CDR1 and CDR2: SGHTA, FQGNSA. V lost 5 bases to trimming and J lost 4 bases, with 17 bases between them. The length of the CDR3 is 15 residues.

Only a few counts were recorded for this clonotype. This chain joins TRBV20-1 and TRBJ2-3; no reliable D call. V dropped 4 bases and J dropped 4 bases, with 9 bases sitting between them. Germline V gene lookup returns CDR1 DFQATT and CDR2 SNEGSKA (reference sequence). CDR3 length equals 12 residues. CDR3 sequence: CSANSRADTQYF. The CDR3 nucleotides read TGCAGTGCTAATAGCCGCGCAGATACGCAGTATTTT.

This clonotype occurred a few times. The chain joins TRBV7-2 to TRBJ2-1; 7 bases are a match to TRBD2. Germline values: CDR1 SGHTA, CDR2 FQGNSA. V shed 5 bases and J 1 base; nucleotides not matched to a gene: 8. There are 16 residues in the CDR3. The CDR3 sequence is CASSPQAGKSYNEQFF. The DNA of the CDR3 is TGTGCCAGCAGCCCACAAGCGGGAAAGTCCTACAATGAGCAGTTCTTC.